This T cell receptor (beta chain) originates from a study of OX40 agonist ivuxolimab in advanced cancers. In terms of the full investigation: Ivuxolimab was an agonistic, fully human IgG2 monoclonal antibody directed against OX40 (CD134), a costimulatory receptor. Intravenous ivuxolimab was administered to patients every 2 weeks at six dose levels: 0.01, 0.1, 0.3, 1.5, 3 and 10 mg/kg. Among the roughly 54 dose-escalation patients, about 20 had hepatocellular carcinoma, around 15 melanoma, 9 renal cell carcinoma and 9 head and neck cancer. In the dose-escalation cohort, 75% to 90% of patients were male, and the mean age was roughly 60 years with a range of roughly 20 to 80. Prior anti-PD-1, anti-PD-L1 or anti-CTLA-4 therapy was permitted, and checkpoint inhibitors had been received by about 36% of dose-escalation patients. Partial responses occurred in three dose-escalation patients, of whom one had hepatocellular carcinoma and two had cutaneous melanoma. The purpose of peripheral TCRbeta sequencing was to test whether ivuxolimab changed TCR sequence diversity and led to clonal T-cell expansion. The monotherapy dose-escalation portion (N = 52 patients) of the phase I ivuxolimab trial is reported in the paper.

For this clone: Its target antigen remains unknown. Base qualities are not recorded, but no much larger clone differs from it by a single base.

To sequence the TCRbeta CDR3 region, genomic DNA was isolated from the sorted cells. TCRbeta CDR3 regions were sequenced using the immunoSEQ Assay. TCRdb re-hosts the immuneACCESS table, in-frame sequences only. Its copies lack some clones; in the studies checked, an unresolved V gene accounts for under half of them, and the cause for the rest is not known. The sample has 35,000 to 50,000 clones on record, 86% of them singletons. Together, the top ten hold just over 20% of the sample. Patients with autoimmune disease history or receiving systemic immunosuppression were excluded from the trial. In every dose cohort, peripheral blood was drawn for TCR sequencing at baseline, cycle 4 day 1, and cycle 7 day 1. The samples were drawn from a first-in-human, open-label, multicenter phase I dose-escalation trial of ivuxolimab. The trial enrolled adults with locally advanced or metastatic head and neck squamous cell, hepatocellular, melanoma or renal cell carcinoma. Before TCR sequencing, CD4+ T cells and CD8+ T cells from peripheral blood were sorted into separate populations.

The research as a whole found: Low levels of normalized T-cell clonal expansion were also seen in some nonresponding patients. After ivuxolimab, expanded clones were on average more numerous among CD8+ T cells than among CD4+ T cells. At doses of 0.1 to 3.0 mg/kg, clonal expansion of both CD4+ and CD8+ T cells in blood was seen between baseline and week 6. The antigen specificity of the clonally expanded peripheral T cells was not determined. In the 0.1-3.0 mg/kg groups, partial responders were among the patients with the lowest normalized peripheral clonal expansion, particularly in CD8+ T cells.

According to the germline V gene (reference sequence), CDR1 reads SEHNR and CDR2 reads FQNEAQ. The CDR3 sequence holds 13 residues, the cysteine and phenylalanine included. The kept DNA is CDR3 alone, 39 bases in frame from the first base. V is shortened by 5 bases, J by 5 bases, and the region joining them spans 9 bases. The sequence is built from TRBV7-9 and TRBJ2-2, with the D segment identity uncertain. This clonotype was sampled from an adult with an advanced solid tumor such as melanoma, head and neck, liver or kidney cancer. This specimen was CD4+ or CD8+ T cells sorted from blood, taken in a trial of the OX40 agonist ivuxolimab. The sequenced DNA is TGTGCCAGCAGCCGACCTGGGACCGGGGAGCTGTTTTTT. Translation gives CASSRPGTGELFF.